This T cell receptor beta chain appears in the sequencing data of a study of T cells in Graves' hyperthyroidism and ophthalmopathy. Patients were excluded for uncontrolled infection, other autoimmune disease, pregnancy or lactation. The authors took PBMCs from 10 ml fresh peripheral blood. This clonotype was found many times. Its target is not known. It was RNA transcripts that yielded the amplified TCR beta CDR3 regions. When the TCR CDR3 underwent first-round RT-PCR, the HTBI primer set was used. TCRdb ran MiXCR on the multiplex PCR reads and lists one entry per CDR3 protein. The sample yields 500,000 or so distinct CDR3 sequences, about 16% seen once. Germline CDR1 MDHEN, CDR2 SYDVKM. V shed 7 bases and J shed 6 bases, with 22 bases lying between them. The CDR3 has 16 amino acids. Study outcomes and limitations: Ophthalmopathy prediction by the model preceded onset by a median about 6.8 months.

The source material was blood. V gene TRBV28 combines with J gene TRBJ2-1; D unclear. This TCR was recovered from a woman in her 30s with Graves' ophthalmopathy. CDR3 in DNA: TGTGCCAGCATCCCCTCGGGTTTCCTCTCGATCAATGAGCAGTTCTTC. Translated: CASIPSGFLSINEQFF.